The rows below give T cell receptor beta chains drawn from one sample of a study of T cell responses to AZD1222 COVID-19 vaccine. This table comes from immunoSEQ multiplex PCR, and its TCRdb copy is limited to in-frame clones, with some not included. The data hold around 150,000 clones, with roughly 86% observed a single time. Sample: peripheral blood, taken on day 0 of AZD1222 vaccination. The receptors originated from an adult in good health. The CDR3 runs from the conserved cysteine through the conserved F or W. A D gene is named only where the DNA matches it firmly. Clone size is not always given. Where it is, it says once, few, many or a class for expanded clones.

clone_size j_call v_call d_call cdr3_nt cdr3_aa
once TRBJ1-5 TRBV28 TRBD1 TGTGCCAGCAGCTCCTACATTACAGGGGCCAATCAGCCCCAGCATTTT CASSSYITGANQPQHF
- TRBJ1-1 TRBV11-2 - TGTGCCAGCAGCTTAGAACAGGGACTTACTGAAGCTTTCTTT CASSLEQGLTEAFF
- TRBJ1-2 TRBV28 - TGTGCCAGCAGGGAGTTTAACTATGGCTACACCTTC CASREFNYGYTF
few TRBJ2-7 TRBV4-2 - TGTGCCAGCAGCCCCGAAGGGGGGCAGGAGAGGTTCTACGAGCAGTACTTC CASSPEGGQERFYEQYF
- TRBJ1-4 TRBV2 - TGTGCCAGCAGTGAAGGGGACGGTCGAGGGGAAAAACTGTTTTTT CASSEGDGRGEKLFF
- TRBJ2-7 TRBV18 - TGTGCCAGCTCCCCCGGACAAACCTACGAGCAGTACTTC CASSPGQTYEQYF
- TRBJ2-1 TRBV5-8 TRBD1 TGTGCCAGCAGACGCAGGGGGACCCGCCCCAATGAGCAGTTCTTC CASRRRGTRPNEQFF
- TRBJ2-7 TRBV7-9 - TGTGCCAGCAGCTTTTTAGGCAGGGGAGACGAGCAGTACTTC CASSFLGRGDEQYF
- TRBJ2-2 TRBV6-2/TRBV6-3 - TGTGCCAGCAGTCGGCCCCCGGGGACTGGCAAGACCGGGGAGCTGTTTTTT CASSRPPGTGKTGELFF
- TRBJ2-1 TRBV6-5 - TGTGCCAGCAGGGCCCCACGATCCAGATCCAATGAGCAGTTCTTC CASRAPRSRSNEQFF
- TRBJ1-1 TRBV28 - TGTGCCAGCTACAGAGTAACAATGAACACTGAAGCTTTCTTT CASYRVTMNTEAFF
- TRBJ1-2 TRBV2 - TGTGCCAGCAGTGAGGGAGGGTATGGCTACACCTTC CASSEGGYGYTF
- TRBJ2-1 TRBV5-1 - TGCGCCAGCAGCTTGACAGGCCACAATGAGCAGTTCTTC CASSLTGHNEQFF
- TRBJ1-1 TRBV19 TRBD1 TGTGCCAGCGACAGGGGGCAGGACACTGAAGCTTTCTTT CASDRGQDTEAFF
- TRBJ2-1 TRBV7-9 - TGTGCCAGCGGAACAGGCGCTGAGCAGTTCTTC CASGTGAEQFF
- TRBJ1-6 TRBV4-3 - TGCGCCAGCAGCCAAGGCTGGACACGGAATTCACCCCTCCACTTT CASSQGWTRNSPLHF
- TRBJ1-3 TRBV9 - TGTGCCAGCAGCCCCGGGGCTGGAAACACCATATATTTT CASSPGAGNTIYF
- TRBJ2-7 TRBV11-2 TRBD1 TGTGCCAGCAGCTTAGTATTGGGACAGGGCCACGAGCAGTACTTC CASSLVLGQGHEQYF
- TRBJ1-2 TRBV28 TRBD1 TGTGCCAGCAGTACCCAGGGGGCTGATGGCTACACCTTC CASSTQGADGYTF
- TRBJ1-3 TRBV25-1 - TGTGCCAGCAGTGGAAGGGACTCTGGAAACACCATATATTTT CASSGRDSGNTIYF
- TRBJ2-3 TRBV6-4 - TGTGCCAGCAGTGATCAGGGGTCAGATACGCAGTATTTT CASSDQGSDTQYF
- TRBJ1-6 TRBV6-5 - TGTGCCAGCAGCTTACCGGGGGGACCCCTCCACTTT CASSLPGGPLHF
- TRBJ1-1 TRBV19 - TGTGCCAGTAATATGATTGGGGACACTGAAGCTTTCTTT CASNMIGDTEAFF
- TRBJ2-3 TRBV5-1 - TGCGCCAGCAGCTCAACCGCCAGACAAAACACAGATACGCAGTATTTT CASSSTARQNTDTQYF
- TRBJ2-1 TRBV5-8 - TGTGCCAGCAGCGCAACCGGGCAGATCCATGAGCAGTTCTTC CASSATGQIHEQFF
- TRBJ1-1 TRBV28 - TGTGCCAGCAGTAATGGACAGTACACTGAAGCTTTCTTT CASSNGQYTEAFF
- TRBJ1-2 TRBV28 - TGTGCCAGCAGGGGAGGGGCTAGCTACACCTTC CASRGGASYTF
- TRBJ1-2 TRBV6-1 - TGTGCCAGCAGTGGGGAGTTCTATGGCTACACCTTC CASSGEFYGYTF
- TRBJ1-1 TRBV21-1 - TGTGCCAGCAGCACACCCTGTTCGTACAGGGAGATGAACACTGAAGCTTTCTTT CASSTPCSYREMNTEAFF
- TRBJ2-1 TRBV9 TRBD2 TGTGCCAGCACCCCTAGCGGGATAGGGTCCTACAATGAGCAGTTCTTC CASTPSGIGSYNEQFF
- TRBJ1-2 TRBV28 TRBD1 TGTGCCAGCAGCATTACCGGACAGGGAAACTATGGCTACACCTTC CASSITGQGNYGYTF
- TRBJ1-1 TRBV10-3 TRBD1 TGTGCCATCGGACAGGGGACTGAAGCTTTCTTT CAIGQGTEAFF
- TRBJ1-1 TRBV6-5 - TGTGCCAGCAGTTACGGAGGGACTGAAGCTTTCTTT CASSYGGTEAFF
- TRBJ1-1 TRBV28 - TGTGCCAGCAGTTTACAGTTTGAAGCTTTCTTT CASSLQFEAFF
- TRBJ2-5 TRBV5-4 TRBD1 TGTGCCAGCAGCCCGCAGGGAACAGGGGGCTCAAGGGAGACCCAGTACTTC CASSPQGTGGSRETQYF
- TRBJ1-5 TRBV6-6 - TGTGCCAGCAGTTCGTTGTCCTTTGGTAGCAATCAGCCCCAGCATTTT CASSSLSFGSNQPQHF
- TRBJ2-7 TRBV4-1 - TGCGCCAGCAGCCAAGTAGGCGGGCTGGGGTACGAGCAGTACTTC CASSQVGGLGYEQYF
- TRBJ2-7 TRBV6-6 - TGTGCCAGCAGTCCCGACCCGACTTCCTACGAGCAGTACTTC CASSPDPTSYEQYF
once TRBJ1-5 TRBV28 - TGTGCCAGCAGTCGGCGCACCTACAATCAGCCCCAGCATTTT CASSRRTYNQPQHF
- TRBJ2-5 TRBV20-1 - TGCAGTGCAGAGGGGTTGGAGACCCAGTACTTC CSAEGLETQYF
- TRBJ2-2 TRBV19 - TGTGCCAGTAGTAGGGTATCGGACACCGGGGAGCTGTTTTTT CASSRVSDTGELFF
- TRBJ2-2 TRBV7-2 TRBD2 TGTGCCAGCAGCTTAGCTACCCTGAGGAGGCCTAGCGGAAACACCGGGGAGCTGTTTTTT CASSLATLRRPSGNTGELFF
- TRBJ2-7 TRBV5-4 TRBD1 TGTGCCAGCAGCGCTCGGGACAGCTCCTACGAGCAGTACTTC CASSARDSSYEQYF
once TRBJ1-2 TRBV6-5 - TGTGCCAGCAGTTACTCGACCGACCTTCACTATGGCTACACCTTC CASSYSTDLHYGYTF
- TRBJ2-5 TRBV28 TRBD2 TGTGCCAGCAGTTTAAGCGGGGAACAAGAGACCCAGTACTTC CASSLSGEQETQYF